One sample yielded the 16 T cell receptor beta chains listed below, sequenced in a study of blood T cell repertoires in COVID-19. TCRdb keeps only in-frame clones here, not all; method: immunoSEQ multiplex PCR. The sample shows 280,000 or so clones, around 90% of them seen only once. Sequencing was performed on PBMCs or T cells enriched from blood (not recorded which). These receptors were collected from a woman between 18 and 29 years old with acute COVID-19.

The gene calls are TRBV14 and TRBJ1-6; the D is unclear. CDR3 length: 13 amino acids. The V end was cut by 6 bases, the J end by 6 bases, with 9 bases between. CDR1 and CDR2 (germline): SGHDN, FVKESK. In DNA, the CDR3 is TGTGCCAGCAGTCCCGTCGTTAATTCACCCCTCCACTTT. This codes for CASSPVVNSPLHF.

The J gene is TRBJ2-5, the V gene TRBV7-8; 7 nucleotides line up with TRBD2. Germline V lookup: CDR1 SGHVS, CDR2 FQNEAQ. This CDR3 is built from 14 residues. The V gene end was trimmed by 4 bases and the J gene end by 4 bases; junction bases not matched to a gene: 6. This CDR3 reads CASSWRESGETQYF. The DNA of the CDR3 is TGTGCCAGCAGCTGGCGGGAGAGCGGAGAGACCCAGTACTTC.

This clone occurred a few times. The V gene is TRBV5-1, the J gene TRBJ2-7; tentatively, D is TRBD1 (6 bases). Germline V gene data show CDR1 as SGHRS and CDR2 as YFSETQ. This CDR3 region has 17 residues. Trimming stripped 3 bases from V and 1 base from J, with 20 bases between. CDR3 amino acids: CASSSRREVRGSYEQYF. The CDR3 DNA sequence: TGCGCCAGCAGCTCGCGGCGTGAGGTAAGGGGGTCCTACGAGCAGTACTTC.

V usage is TRBV9 and J usage is TRBJ2-7; tentative D call: TRBD2 (5 bases). CDR3 length: 15 residues. The ends were cut back, 0 bases at V and 0 bases at J, with 10 bases in the middle. Per the germline V gene, CDR1 is SGDLS and CDR2 is YYNGEE. CDR3 loop: CASSVDRGISYEQYF. In DNA, the CDR3 is TGTGCCAGCAGCGTAGATAGAGGGATCTCCTACGAGCAGTACTTC.

The chain combines TRBV11-2 with TRBJ2-1; 13 bases match TRBD2. The CDR3 has 18 residues. Looked up from germline, CDR1 is SGHAT and CDR2 is FQNNGV. J gave up 8 bases and V 2 bases, and 12 bases lay outside the gene matches. For the CDR3, the DNA is TGTGCCAGCAGCTTATCCCCAGCCGGGACTAGCGGGACTGATGAGCAGTTCTTC. Its protein product is CASSLSPAGTSGTDEQFF.

The chain links TRBV19 to TRBJ2-2; 7 bases match TRBD1. J was trimmed by 7 bases and V by 3 bases; bases with no gene match: 8. CDR3 length: 15 residues. Germline loops: CDR1 LNHDA, CDR2 SQIVND (reference sequence). CDR3 loop: CASSMARGPDGELFF. The CDR3 nucleotides are TGTGCCAGTAGTATGGCGAGGGGGCCGGACGGGGAGCTGTTTTTT.

The rearrangement uses TRBV15 and TRBJ1-2; TRBD1 matches at 10 bases. The CDR3 is made up of 15 amino acids. Losses at the gene ends were 5 bases for V and 6 bases for J; bases not matched to a gene: 9. Germline CDR1 LNHNV, CDR2 YYDKDF (reference sequence). As DNA, the CDR3 is TGTGCCACCAGCGACCGGACAGGGGGACGGGATGGCTACACCTTC. The encoded protein is CATSDRTGGRDGYTF. The full variable domain, in which reference TRBV15 and TRBJ1-2 provide the parts outside the CDR3, is DAMVIQNPRYQVTQFGKPVTLSCSQTLNHNVMYWYQQKSSQAPKLLFHYYDKDFNNEADTPDNFQSRRPNTSFCFLDIRSPGLGDTAMYLCATSDRTGGRDGYTFGSGTRLTVV.

This chain joins TRBV19 and TRBJ2-5; 11 bases are shared with TRBD2. The CDR3 runs 13 residues. Germline CDR1 is LNHDA and CDR2 is SQIVND (reference sequence). This CDR3 reads CSSGRAYQETQYF. The CDR3 DNA follows: TGTAGTAGCGGGAGGGCCTACCAAGAGACCCAGTACTTC.

V is TRBV7-9 and J is TRBJ2-7; no firm D call. CDR1 is SEHNR and CDR2 is FQNEAQ in the germline V gene (reference sequence). The CDR3 runs 13 residues. Trimming left V 5 bases short and J 3 bases short, with 11 bases between. The CDR3 loop reads CASSITPVYEQYF. CDR3 bases: TGTGCCAGCAGCATTACACCCGTCTACGAGCAGTACTTC.

This clone was seen just once. The chain links TRBV5-1 to TRBJ2-7, with D perhaps matching TRBD2 (6 bases). The germline V and J ends were trimmed by 4 bases and 9 bases, with 17 bases remaining between them. This CDR3 is built from 13 residues. The germline V gene encodes CDR1 SGHRS and CDR2 YFSETQ. CDR3 sequence: CASSAGDSGWQYF. In DNA form, the CDR3 reads TGCGCCAGCAGCGCTGGGGACTCTGGGTGGCAGTACTTC.

This clone showed up just once. The gene calls are TRBV7-2 and TRBJ1-5; TRBD1 agrees at 9 bases. V dropped 2 bases and J dropped 6; count of bases not matched to a gene: 8. CDR1 is SGHTA and CDR2 is FQGNSA in the germline V gene. CDR3 length: 16 residues. The CDR3: CASSLQGTGFGQPQHF. The CDR3 bases are TGTGCCAGCAGCTTACAGGGGACAGGGTTCGGTCAGCCCCAGCATTTT.

The V gene is TRBV6-2 or TRBV6-3, the J gene TRBJ1-5; tentatively, D is TRBD1 (5 bases). With 5 bases removed from V and 7 bases from J, the gap between germline ends came to 9 bases. Germline-derived CDR1 and CDR2 are MNHEY and SVGEGT. The CDR3 has 12 amino acids. CDR3 sequence reads: CASSPGLQPQHF. The CDR3 bases are TGTGCCAGCAGTCCGGGACTCCAGCCCCAGCATTTT.

The chain recombines TRBV7-2 with TRBJ1-1; 10 bases fit TRBD1. This CDR3 region has 18 residues. V shed 2 bases, J shed 5 bases, and the junction held 14 bases outside the gene matches. The V gene's germline CDR1 is SGHTA and CDR2 FQGNSA. For the CDR3, the DNA is TGTGCCAGCAGCTTATTAGGCCCGAGACAGGGGGCATATACTGAAGCTTTCTTT. Protein: CASSLLGPRQGAYTEAFF. Full variable domain (outside the CDR3, taken from reference TRBV7-2 and TRBJ1-1): GAGVSQSPSNKVTEKGKDVELRCDPISGHTALYWYRQSLGQGLEFLIYFQGNSAPDKSGLPSDRFSAERTGGSVSTLTIQRTQQEDSAVYLCASSLLGPRQGAYTEAFFGQGTRLTVV.

V usage is TRBV6-5 and J usage is TRBJ2-1; 8 bases align to TRBD2. V was pared by 0 bases and J by 9 bases, with 7 bases of the junction left unmatched. From germline, CDR1 is MNHEY and CDR2 SVGAGI. The CDR3 is 15 residues long. The CDR3 protein is CASSYSTSGRGEQFF. CDR3 coding DNA: TGTGCCAGCAGTTACTCGACTTCCGGGAGGGGTGAGCAGTTCTTC.

This clone has just one count. The J gene is TRBJ1-2, the V gene TRBV19, with TRBD1 identical over 10 bases. Germline V gene sequence: CDR1 LNHDA, CDR2 SQIVND (reference sequence). This CDR3 contains 15 residues. The V gene end was trimmed by 6 bases and the J gene end by 4 bases; junction bases not matched to a gene: 8. Here the CDR3 reads CASRDRGRGIYGYTF. Written as DNA, the CDR3 is TGTGCCAGTAGAGACAGGGGGCGCGGGATCTATGGCTACACCTTC.

The CDR3 protein is CASSLAQALGESSYNEQFF. As DNA, the CDR3 is TGTGCCAGCAGCTTAGCACAGGCCCTAGGGGAAAGCTCCTACAATGAGCAGTTCTTC. The chain uses TRBV7-8 and TRBJ2-1; tentatively, D is TRBD1 (5 bases). In germline, CDR1 is SGHVS, CDR2 FQNEAQ. V was trimmed by 0 bases and J by 0 bases, leaving 18 bases between them. CDR3 length equals 19 residues.